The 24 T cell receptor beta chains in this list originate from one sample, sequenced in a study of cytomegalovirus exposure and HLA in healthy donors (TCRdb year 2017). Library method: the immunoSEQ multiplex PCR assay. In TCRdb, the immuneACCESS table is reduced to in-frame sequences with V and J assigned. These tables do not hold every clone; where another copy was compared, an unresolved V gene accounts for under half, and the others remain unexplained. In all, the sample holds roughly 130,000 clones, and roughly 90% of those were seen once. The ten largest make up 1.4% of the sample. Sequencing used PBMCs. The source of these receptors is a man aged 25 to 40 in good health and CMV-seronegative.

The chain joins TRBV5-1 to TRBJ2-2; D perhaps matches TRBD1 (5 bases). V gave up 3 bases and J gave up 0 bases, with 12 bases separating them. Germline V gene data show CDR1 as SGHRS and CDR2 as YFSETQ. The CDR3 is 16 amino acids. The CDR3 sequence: CASSSWPTANTGELFF. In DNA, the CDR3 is TGCGCCAGCAGCTCTTGGCCGACAGCGAACACCGGGGAGCTGTTTTTT.

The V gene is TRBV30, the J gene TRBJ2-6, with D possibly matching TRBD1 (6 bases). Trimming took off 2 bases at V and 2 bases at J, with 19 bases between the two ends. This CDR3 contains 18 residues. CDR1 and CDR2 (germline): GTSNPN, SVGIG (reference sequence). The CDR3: CAWSNTRTVFTGANVLTF. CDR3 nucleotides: TGTGCCTGGAGTAATACTAGGACAGTATTTACTGGGGCCAACGTCCTGACTTTC. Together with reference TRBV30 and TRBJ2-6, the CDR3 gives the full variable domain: SQTIHQWPATLVQPVGSPLSLECTVEGTSNPNLYWYRQAAGRGLQLLFYSVGIGQISSEVPQNLSASRPQDRQFILSSKKLLLSDSGFYLCAWSNTRTVFTGANVLTFGAGSRLTVL.

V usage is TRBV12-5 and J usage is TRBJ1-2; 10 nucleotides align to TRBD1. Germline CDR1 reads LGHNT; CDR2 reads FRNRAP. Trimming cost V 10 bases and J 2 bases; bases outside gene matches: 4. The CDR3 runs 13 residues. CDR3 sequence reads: CATGTGVNYGYTF. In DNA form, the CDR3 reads TGTGCTACCGGGACAGGGGTAAACTATGGCTACACCTTC.

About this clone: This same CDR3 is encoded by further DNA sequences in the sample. CDR3 in amino acids: CASSDSTSGYNEQFF. The DNA for the CDR3 is TGTGCCAGCAGTGACTCGACTAGCGGCTACAATGAGCAGTTCTTC. The J gene is TRBJ2-1, the V gene TRBV6-4, with 9 bases matching TRBD2. Germline V CDR1 and CDR2: MRHNA, SNTAGT. The length of the CDR3 is 15 residues. Trimming removed 0 bases from V and 3 bases from J; junction bases left unmatched: 0.

This chain's CDR3 is CASGLKMWTFYSTDTQYF. The CDR3 nucleotides are TGTGCTAGTGGTTTAAAGATGTGGACATTCTATAGCACAGATACGCAGTATTTT. The chain joins TRBV12-5 to TRBJ2-3, with D perhaps TRBD1 (5 bases). The germline CDR1 and CDR2 sequences are LGHNT and FRNRAP. Trimming took 3 bases from V and 0 from J, leaving 19 bases between them. The CDR3 spans 18 residues.

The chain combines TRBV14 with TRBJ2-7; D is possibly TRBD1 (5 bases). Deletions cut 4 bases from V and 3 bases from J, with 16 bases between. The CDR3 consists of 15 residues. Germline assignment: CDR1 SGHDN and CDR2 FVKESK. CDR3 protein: CASSRYSGYNYEQYF. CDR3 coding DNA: TGTGCCAGCAGCCGTTATTCAGGGTATAACTACGAGCAGTACTTC.

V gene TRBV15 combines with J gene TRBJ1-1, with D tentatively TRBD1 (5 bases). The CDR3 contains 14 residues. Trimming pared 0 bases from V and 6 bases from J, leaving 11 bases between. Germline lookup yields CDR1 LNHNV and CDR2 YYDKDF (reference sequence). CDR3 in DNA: TGTGCCACCAGCAGAGACAGGGTGTCCGCTGAAGCTTTCTTT. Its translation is CATSRDRVSAEAFF.

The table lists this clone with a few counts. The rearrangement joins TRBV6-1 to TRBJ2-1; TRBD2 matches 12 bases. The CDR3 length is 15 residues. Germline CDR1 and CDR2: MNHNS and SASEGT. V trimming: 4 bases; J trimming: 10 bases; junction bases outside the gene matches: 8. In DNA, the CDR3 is TGTGCCAGCAGTGCTTCACTAGCGGGAGGCGGGGAGCAGTTCTTC. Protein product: CASSASLAGGGEQFF.

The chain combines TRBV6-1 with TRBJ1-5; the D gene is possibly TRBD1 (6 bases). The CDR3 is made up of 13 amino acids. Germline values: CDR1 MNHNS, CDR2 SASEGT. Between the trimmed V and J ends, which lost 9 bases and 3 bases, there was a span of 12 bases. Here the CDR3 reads CASFGGANQPQHF. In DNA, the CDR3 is TGTGCCAGTTTTGGGGGGGCCAATCAGCCCCAGCATTTT.

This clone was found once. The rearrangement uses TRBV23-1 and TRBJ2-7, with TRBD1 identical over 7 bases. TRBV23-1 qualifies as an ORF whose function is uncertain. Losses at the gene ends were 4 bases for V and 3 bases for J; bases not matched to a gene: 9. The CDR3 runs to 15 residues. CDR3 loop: CASSPPGQSSYEQYF. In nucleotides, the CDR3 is TGCGCCAGCAGTCCCCCGGGACAGTCGAGCTACGAGCAGTACTTC.

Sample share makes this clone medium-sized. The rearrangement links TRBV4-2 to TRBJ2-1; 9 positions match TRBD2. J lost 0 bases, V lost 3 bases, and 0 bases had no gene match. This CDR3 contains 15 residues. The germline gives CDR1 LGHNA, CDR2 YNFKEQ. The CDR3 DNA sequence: TGTGCCAGCAGCCAGACTAGCGGCTCCTACAATGAGCAGTTCTTC. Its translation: CASSQTSGSYNEQFF.

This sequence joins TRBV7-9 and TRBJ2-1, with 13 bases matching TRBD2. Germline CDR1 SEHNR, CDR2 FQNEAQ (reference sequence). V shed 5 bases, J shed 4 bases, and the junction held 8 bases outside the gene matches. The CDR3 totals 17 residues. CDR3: CASSPGLAGVSYNEQFF. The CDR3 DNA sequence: TGTGCCAGCAGCCCAGGACTAGCGGGAGTTTCTTACAATGAGCAGTTCTTC. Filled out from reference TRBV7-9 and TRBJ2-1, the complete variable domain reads DTGVSQNPRHKITKRGQNVTFRCDPISEHNRLYWYRQTLGQGPEFLTYFQNEAQLEKSRLLSDRFSAERPKGSFSTLEIQRTEQGDSAMYLCASSPGLAGVSYNEQFFGPGTRLTVL.

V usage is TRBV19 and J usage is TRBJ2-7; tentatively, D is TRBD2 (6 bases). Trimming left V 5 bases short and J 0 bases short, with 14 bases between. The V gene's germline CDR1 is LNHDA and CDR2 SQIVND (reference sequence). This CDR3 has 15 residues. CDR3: CASSPGTGSSYEQYF. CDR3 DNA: TGTGCCAGTAGTCCCGGGACTGGGAGCTCCTACGAGCAGTACTTC.

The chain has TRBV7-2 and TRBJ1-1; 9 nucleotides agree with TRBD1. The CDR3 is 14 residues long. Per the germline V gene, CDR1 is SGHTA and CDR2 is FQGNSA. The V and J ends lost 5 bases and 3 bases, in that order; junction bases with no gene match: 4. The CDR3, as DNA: TGTGCCAGCAGCCCGGACAGGGGTGACACTGAAGCTTTCTTT. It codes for CASSPDRGDTEAFF.

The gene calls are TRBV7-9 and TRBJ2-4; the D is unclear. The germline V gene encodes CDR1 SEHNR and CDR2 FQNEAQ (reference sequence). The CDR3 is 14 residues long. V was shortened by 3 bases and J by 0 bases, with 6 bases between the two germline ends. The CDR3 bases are TGTGCCAGCAGCTTGACAATAGCCAAAAACATTCAGTACTTC. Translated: CASSLTIAKNIQYF.

CDR3 sequence reads: CASSRIRGGGYGYTF. CDR3 nucleotide sequence: TGTGCCAGCAGCCGAATACGAGGGGGAGGGTATGGCTACACCTTC. The chain recombines TRBV14 with TRBJ1-2, with a tentative D call TRBD1 (6 bases). The CDR3 extends over 15 amino acids. Germline V gives CDR1 SGHDN, CDR2 FVKESK. V lost 4 bases to trimming and J lost 5 bases, with 17 bases between them.

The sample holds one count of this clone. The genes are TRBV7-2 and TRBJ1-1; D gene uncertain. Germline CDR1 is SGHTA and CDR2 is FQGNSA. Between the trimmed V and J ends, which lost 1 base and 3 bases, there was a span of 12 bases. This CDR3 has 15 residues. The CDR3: CASSLGVAGDTEAFF. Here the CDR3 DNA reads TGTGCCAGCAGCTTAGGAGTGGCCGGAGACACTGAAGCTTTCTTT.

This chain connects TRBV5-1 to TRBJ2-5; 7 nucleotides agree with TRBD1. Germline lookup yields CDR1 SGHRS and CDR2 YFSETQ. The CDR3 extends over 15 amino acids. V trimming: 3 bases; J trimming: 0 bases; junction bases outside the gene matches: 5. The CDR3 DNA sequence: TGCGCCAGCAGCTCGGGACAGTCAAACCAAGAGACCCAGTACTTC. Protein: CASSSGQSNQETQYF.

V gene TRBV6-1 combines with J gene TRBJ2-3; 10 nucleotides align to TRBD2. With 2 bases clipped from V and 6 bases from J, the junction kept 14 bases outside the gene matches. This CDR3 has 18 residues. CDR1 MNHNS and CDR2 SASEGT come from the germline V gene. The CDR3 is CASSETLGGAGGGDTQYF. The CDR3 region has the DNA TGTGCCAGCAGTGAAACCCTTGGAGGAGCGGGAGGGGGGGATACGCAGTATTTT.

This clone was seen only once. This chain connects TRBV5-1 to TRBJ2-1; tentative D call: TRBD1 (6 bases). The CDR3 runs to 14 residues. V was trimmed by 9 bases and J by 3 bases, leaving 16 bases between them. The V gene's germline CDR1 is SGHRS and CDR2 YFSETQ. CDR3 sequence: CATSGVNDYNEQFF. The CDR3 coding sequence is TGCGCCACCTCAGGGGTAAATGACTACAATGAGCAGTTCTTC.

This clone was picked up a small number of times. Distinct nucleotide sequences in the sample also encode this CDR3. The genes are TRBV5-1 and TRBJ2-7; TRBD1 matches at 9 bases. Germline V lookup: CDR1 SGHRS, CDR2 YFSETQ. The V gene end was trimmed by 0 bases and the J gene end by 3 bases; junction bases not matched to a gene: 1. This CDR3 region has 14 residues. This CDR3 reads CASSLGQGVYEQYF. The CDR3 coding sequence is TGCGCCAGCAGCTTGGGACAGGGGGTCTACGAGCAGTACTTC.

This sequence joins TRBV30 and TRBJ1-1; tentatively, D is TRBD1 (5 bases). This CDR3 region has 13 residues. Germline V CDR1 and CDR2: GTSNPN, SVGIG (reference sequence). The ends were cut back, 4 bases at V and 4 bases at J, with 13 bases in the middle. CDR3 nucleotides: TGTGCCTGGACGGCAGGGTGGGGCACTGAAGCTTTCTTT. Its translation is CAWTAGWGTEAFF. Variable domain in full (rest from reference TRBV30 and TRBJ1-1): SQTIHQWPATLVQPVGSPLSLECTVEGTSNPNLYWYRQAAGRGLQLLFYSVGIGQISSEVPQNLSASRPQDRQFILSSKKLLLSDSGFYLCAWTAGWGTEAFFGQGTRLTVV.

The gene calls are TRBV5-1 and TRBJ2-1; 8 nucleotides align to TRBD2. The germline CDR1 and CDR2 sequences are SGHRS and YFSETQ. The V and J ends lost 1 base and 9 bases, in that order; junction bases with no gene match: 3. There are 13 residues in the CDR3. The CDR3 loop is CASSLNREGEQFF. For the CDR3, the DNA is TGCGCCAGCAGCTTGAATCGGGAGGGTGAGCAGTTCTTC.

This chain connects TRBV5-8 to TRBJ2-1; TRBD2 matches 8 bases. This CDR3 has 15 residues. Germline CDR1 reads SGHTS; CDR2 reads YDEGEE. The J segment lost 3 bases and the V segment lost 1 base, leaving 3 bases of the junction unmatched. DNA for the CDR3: TGTGCCAGCAGCTTGAGGAGCGGGGGCTACAATGAGCAGTTCTTC. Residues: CASSLRSGGYNEQFF.